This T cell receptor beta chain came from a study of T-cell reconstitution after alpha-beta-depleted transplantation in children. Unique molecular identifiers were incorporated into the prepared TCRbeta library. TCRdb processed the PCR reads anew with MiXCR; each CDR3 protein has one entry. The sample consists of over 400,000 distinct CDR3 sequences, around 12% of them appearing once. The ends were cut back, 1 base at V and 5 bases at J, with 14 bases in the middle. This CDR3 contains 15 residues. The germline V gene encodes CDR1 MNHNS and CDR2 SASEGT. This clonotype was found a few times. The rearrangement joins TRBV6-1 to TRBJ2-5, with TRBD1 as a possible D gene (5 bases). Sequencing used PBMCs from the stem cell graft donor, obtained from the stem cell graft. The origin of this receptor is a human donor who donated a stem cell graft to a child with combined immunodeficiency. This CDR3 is CASSEVGQGWETQYF. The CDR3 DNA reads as TGTGCCAGCAGTGAAGTGGGGCAGGGCTGGGAGACCCAGTACTTC.